The text below deals with one T cell receptor (beta chain). Its cognate antigen has yet to be identified. The sample holds no much larger clone one base away, and base qualities are not on file. The cohort consisted of 600 to 750 healthy bone marrow donors. Cohort members were all nominally healthy when sampled, although unrecorded immune exposures were likely present. The donor was CMV seropositive and belonged to the group of about 290 seropositive cohort members. A peripheral blood sample was collected from each donor, and TCR beta sequencing was performed on peripheral blood mononuclear cells. The Qiagen DNeasy Blood Extraction Kit was used to extract genomic DNA from the blood cell samples. The library relied on the immunoSEQ multiplex PCR assay. For the multiplex PCR, a mixture combining 60 forward primers for TCR Vbeta segments and 13 reverse primers for TCR Jbeta segments was used. Amplification of the CDR3 region of rearranged TCR beta genes was performed with a multiplex PCR assay on genomic DNA. The amplified TCR beta libraries were sequenced on the Illumina HiSeq System as 87-base-pair reads. The study's own analysis went as follows. A later analysis counted tens of millions of unique TCR beta chains across the 690 or so repertoires, and around 9.9 million of these chains were shared by at least two donors. A nearest-neighbor algorithm error-corrected the raw reads and collapsed the reads into unique sequences, merging closely related sequences to remove PCR and sequencing errors. To assign V, D and J gene segments, CDR3 sequences were aligned to IMGT reference sequences. For a sequence to be retained, at least a six-nucleotide match to both a V gene segment and a J gene segment was required. A rearrangement was called productive if the CDR3 had no stop codons and remained in frame with V and J, and every other rearrangement was called non-productive. CDR3 was defined by IMGT convention, running from the second conserved V-encoded cysteine to the conserved J-encoded phenylalanine. The earlier analysis of about 530 of the donors excluded any sequence lacking an unambiguous match to a single V gene segment. An earlier analysis of some 500 of the donors classified V segments as functional when productive rearrangements were above 56.7% and as segregating when the standard deviation between donors was above 5%. To diagnose cytomegalovirus status from the catalog of TCR beta chain sequences, a statistical classification framework was built. A later analysis assigned V and J genes by comparing TCR nucleotide sequences with IMGT/GENE-DB human TR gene sequences. In a later analysis, CDR3 sequences and most-parsimonious VDJ recombination scenarios were assigned using the TCRdist pipeline. In a later analysis, each TCR beta chain was defined by its CDR3 amino acid sequence together with its V-gene family, and reads lacking a unique V-gene family were excluded. In a later analysis, around 650 highly shared, low-generation-probability nucleotide sequences were removed to address suspected cross-contamination and a sequencing artifact. A later analysis calculated a clonal expansion index for each public chain from normalized within-repertoire ranks of inferred template counts. Generation probabilities in a later analysis came from a VDJ recombination model fitted to out-of-frame rearrangements, and those results were checked against IGoR. Hypergeometric tests were used in a later analysis to score TCR-TCR, TCR-HLA and TCR-CMV co-occurrence, with a repertoire-size bias correction applied to the TCR pairs. In a later analysis, false discovery rates were estimated by permuting HLA or CMV assignments 20 times. In a later analysis, co-occurring TCRs were grouped with DBSCAN, and TCRdist sequence similarity was added when clustering was performed within HLA-allele-positive subsets. For co-occurrence clustering, repertoires with fewer than 30,000 or more than 120,000 public chains were excluded, along with roughly 5 repertoires with anomalous nucleotide sharing. TCRdb limited this immuneACCESS table to in-frame rearrangements with V and J called. A share of clones is missing; checked studies link under half to unresolved V genes, and the rest is unexplained. V and J calls plus clone size are reproduced from that table; the DNA served to infer D and trimming. Present in this sample are roughly 110,000 clones, 82% of which were seen just once. The ten largest clonotypes hold about a fifth of the sample.

From the cysteine through the phenylalanine, the CDR3 covers 15 amino acids. Solely the CDR3 DNA is kept, with 45 bases framed from the first base. V was cut back by 5 bases and J by 7 bases, leaving a gap of 20 bases between them. CDR1 SQVTM and CDR2 ANQGSEA were looked up in the germline V gene. The data were taken from a study of cytomegalovirus exposure and HLA in healthy donors (dated 2017 in TCRdb). Study-wide context: An earlier analysis of several hundred of the donors reported over 250 Gb of sequence data and roughly 120 million unique TCR beta sequences obtained from approximately 180 million T cells. To predict cytomegalovirus infection status, the study brought together high-throughput TCR immunosequencing, statistical association of individual TCRs with disease status, and machine learning. In addition to the first cohort of 650 to 750 subjects, a separate validation cohort of approximately 110 different subjects was used. On average, around 240,000 unique TCR beta nucleotide sequences were sequenced per donor among about 400 genotyped donors of the cohort, with 15% to 20% of those sequences being non-productive. All discovery cohort repertoires had been generated on a single sequencing platform. Approximately 300 gigabases of sequencing data and around 80 million unique TCR sequences made up an early release that covered about 640 HLA-typed donors. The T cell repertoires of several hundred subjects were profiled by immunosequencing and related to cytomegalovirus serostatus. The aim of the study was to test whether cataloging public T cell receptors could identify signatures of past pathogen exposure. The number of donors typed differed by locus, with roughly 620-630 for A, B, C, DRB1 and DQB1, roughly 520 for DQA1, nearly 610 for DPA1, and 472 for DPB1. Of the 350 to 400 genotyped donors, around 81% fell in the genetic ancestry cluster associated with self-reported Caucasian donors. In a later analysis, previously published TCR beta repertoires from about 640 donors were re-analyzed and high-resolution HLA genotyping was added so that TCR occurrence patterns could be studied. HLA typing covered class I and class II loci at four-digit resolution. Because of strong linkage in the cohort, 4 to 6 DR-DQ haplotypes were treated as single units for association and clustering. In a later genetic analysis, genome-wide SNP genotypes for about 65% of the roughly 700 donors were used, and that subset was treated as a discovery cohort. Rather than drawing on any new phenotypic data, the later analysis identified candidate immune exposures from TCR beta sequences and the way those sequences occurred across donors. An earlier analysis of 500 to 650 of the donors applied high-throughput TCR beta sequencing to assess whether each TCR beta V gene segment acted as functional or pseudogenic. Donor age, sex, ethnicity and CMV serostatus were compiled together with the repertoire data.

Overall study outcomes, separate from this receptor: According to a later analysis, TCR association rates differed among HLA loci, with DRB1 alleles showing the most associated TCRs and HLA-C alleles showing the fewest. According to a later genetic analysis, donors in an Asian-associated ancestry cluster had fewer N-insertions in productive TCRs than the approximately 610-donor mean. Strong co-occurrence of HLA alleles, especially DR and DQ, made assigning TCR associations to individual alleles difficult. Broadly in line with IMGT annotations, most TCR beta V segments showed up in productive rearrangements about 90% or about 30% of the time in an earlier analysis of approximately 600 of the donors. CMV serostatus was the only immune exposure information available for the cohort. A further reported finding was that TCR beta sequences accurately predicted the HLA-A and HLA-B alleles for most subjects in the first cohort. The cohort was sequenced for TCR beta chains only, and without alpha or paired-chain data the features that could be detected were limited. Most TCR sequences were observed very rarely across donors, whereas some public TCRs were present in many individuals. A cluster of highly shared sequence variants was judged likely to represent a technical artifact of the sequencing pipeline. The presence/absence analyses assumed that sequencing depth was roughly uniform across donors, and that assumption may not be true. A total of roughly 160 TCR beta chains were listed by the study as associated with cytomegalovirus. Because counts were too low, roughly 18 rarely observed V segments, including chromosome 9 orphons, were left out of the earlier analysis of about 620 of the donors. Compared with equally common non-associated chains, HLA-associated TCR beta chains in a later analysis were more clonally expanded and had lower generation probabilities. The authors suggested that the approach could potentially be generalized to other disease states and immunological phenotypes. In vitro tests confirmed that a few of the cytomegalovirus-associated TCR beta chains recognize cytomegalovirus antigens. In a later genetic analysis, a missense DCLRE1C variant was associated with V-gene and J-gene trimming of TCR beta chains, and the association was replicated in an independent cohort. The 87-base-pair reads could not distinguish some IMGT-functional V segments, including TRBV6-2 and TRBV6-3, so those segments were excluded. Linkage disequilibrium might explain the correlated functional status among segregating V segments, but an unknown experimental factor could not be excluded. HLA typing was unavailable for some donors at each locus, so association tests used only the typed subset. At a false discovery rate of 0.05, a later analysis linked roughly 17,000 TCR beta sequences to specific HLA alleles. In a later analysis, several top co-occurrence clusters were reported to appear linked to parvovirus B19, influenza, CMV and Epstein-Barr virus. The classifier was reported to diagnose cytomegalovirus status with high specificity and sensitivity in both the original cohort and the validation cohort. A later analysis found that most CMV-associated TCR beta chains appeared HLA-restricted, with HLA associations seemingly driven largely by CMV exposure.

The receptor's source is a man aged 30 to 39 in good health and CMV-seropositive. This chain joins TRBV29-1 to TRBJ2-2; matching of 7 bases hints at TRBD2 as the D gene. Sample: PBMCs. The DNA reads TGCAGCGTTTCGTCCCTACGCGGGGGCGGCGGGGAGCTGTTTTTT. Protein translation: CSVSSLRGGGGELFF.